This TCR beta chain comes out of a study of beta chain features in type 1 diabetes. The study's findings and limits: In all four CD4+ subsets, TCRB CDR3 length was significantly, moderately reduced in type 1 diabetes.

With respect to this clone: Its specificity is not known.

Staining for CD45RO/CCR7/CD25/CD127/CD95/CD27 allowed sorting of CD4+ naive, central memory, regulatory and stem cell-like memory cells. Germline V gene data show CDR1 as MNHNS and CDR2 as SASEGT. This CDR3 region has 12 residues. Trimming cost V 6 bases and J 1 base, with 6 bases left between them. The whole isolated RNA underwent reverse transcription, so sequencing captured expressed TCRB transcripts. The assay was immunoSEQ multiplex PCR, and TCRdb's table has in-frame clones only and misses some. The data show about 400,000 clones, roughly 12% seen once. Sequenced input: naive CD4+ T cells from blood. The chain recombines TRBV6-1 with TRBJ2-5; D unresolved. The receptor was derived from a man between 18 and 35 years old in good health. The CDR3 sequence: CASSRSQETQYF. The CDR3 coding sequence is TGTGCCAGCAGCAGGTCCCAAGAGACCCAGTACTTC.